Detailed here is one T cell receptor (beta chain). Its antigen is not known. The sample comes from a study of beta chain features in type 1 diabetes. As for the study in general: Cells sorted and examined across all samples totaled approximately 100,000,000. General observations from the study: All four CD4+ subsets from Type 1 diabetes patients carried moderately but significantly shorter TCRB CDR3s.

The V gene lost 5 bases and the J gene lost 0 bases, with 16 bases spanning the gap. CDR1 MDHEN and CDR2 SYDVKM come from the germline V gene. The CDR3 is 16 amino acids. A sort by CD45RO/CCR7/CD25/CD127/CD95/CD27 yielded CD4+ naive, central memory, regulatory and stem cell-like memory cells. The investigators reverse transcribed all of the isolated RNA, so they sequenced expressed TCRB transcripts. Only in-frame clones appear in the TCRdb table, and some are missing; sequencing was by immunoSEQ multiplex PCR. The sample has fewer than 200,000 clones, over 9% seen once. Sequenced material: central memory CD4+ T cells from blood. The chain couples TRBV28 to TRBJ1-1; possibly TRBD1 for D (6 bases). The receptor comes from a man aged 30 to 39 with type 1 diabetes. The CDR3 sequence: CASSPTQGSVNTEAFF. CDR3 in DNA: TGTGCCAGCAGTCCCACGCAGGGGTCGGTGAACACTGAAGCTTTCTTT.